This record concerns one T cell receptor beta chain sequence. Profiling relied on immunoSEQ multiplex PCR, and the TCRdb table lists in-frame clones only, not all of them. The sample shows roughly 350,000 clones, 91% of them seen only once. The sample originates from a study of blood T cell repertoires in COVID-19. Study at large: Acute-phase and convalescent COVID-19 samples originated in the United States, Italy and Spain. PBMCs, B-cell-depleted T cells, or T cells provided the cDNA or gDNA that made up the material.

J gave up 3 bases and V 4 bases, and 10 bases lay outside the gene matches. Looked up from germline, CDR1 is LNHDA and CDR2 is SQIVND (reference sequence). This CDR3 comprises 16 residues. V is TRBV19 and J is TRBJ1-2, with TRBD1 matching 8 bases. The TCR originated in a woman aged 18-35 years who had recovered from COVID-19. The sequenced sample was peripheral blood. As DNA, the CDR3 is TGTGCCAGTAGTACCGCAAAGGACAGGGCGGACTATGGCTACACCTTC. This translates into CASSTAKDRADYGYTF.